A single sample is the source of the 25 T cell receptor beta chains below, sequenced in a study of T-cell memory formation after mild COVID-19. One entry per CDR3 protein results from TCRdb running MiXCR on the 5' RACE reads. The table has about 430,000 distinct CDR3 sequences, more than 15% seen once. The specimen was PBMCs or a T cell subset sorted from them (not recorded which). The receptors were sampled from a man younger than 35 who had mild COVID-19 (a few samples of this study predate the infection). Cell type and time point are not known.

There are many counts of this clonotype. This chain connects TRBV4-3 to TRBJ2-1; D may be TRBD2 (7 bases). CDR3 length: 15 residues. V shed 0 bases and J shed 5 bases, with 11 bases lying between them. Germline CDR1 and CDR2: LGHNA and YSLEER. The CDR3 region is CASSQDRGTNNEQFF. Written as DNA, the CDR3 is TGCGCCAGCAGCCAAGATAGGGGGACTAACAATGAGCAGTTCTTC.

This clonotype was observed a few times. The chain combines TRBV20-1 with TRBJ2-1; 7 bases align to TRBD2. The germline V gene has CDR1 DFQATT and CDR2 SNEGSKA (reference sequence). The CDR3 length is 15 residues. Trimming cost V 6 bases and J 2 bases; bases outside gene matches: 10. In DNA, the CDR3 is TGCAGTGCAACTATAGCGGGTCGTACCTACAATGAGCAGTTCTTC. Its translation is CSATIAGRTYNEQFF.

The chain couples TRBV20-1 to TRBJ1-3; D not certain. This CDR3 is 13 amino acids long. Germline CDR1 is DFQATT and CDR2 is SNEGSKA (reference sequence). The V gene lost 6 bases and the J gene lost 4 bases, with 13 bases spanning the gap. CDR3: CSASRTAGNTIYF. In nucleotides, the CDR3 is TGCAGTGCCTCCCGGACGGCGGGAAACACCATATATTTT.

The sample holds a few counts of this clonotype. V is TRBV6-2 or TRBV6-3 and J is TRBJ2-7, with TRBD1 as a possible D gene (6 bases). CDR3 size: 15 residues. CDR1 MNHEY and CDR2 SVGEGT come from the germline V gene. Trimming cost V 8 bases and J 3 bases, with 20 bases left between them. CDR3 coding DNA: TGTGCCAGCTTCTCCCAGCGGACAGCCCTCTACGAGCAGTACTTC. This codes for CASFSQRTALYEQYF.

To note about this clonotype: A much larger clone differs by one base, so this may be a read error. The chain has TRBV2 and TRBJ2-6, with no clear D. Trimming removed 8 bases from V and 0 bases from J, with 2 bases in between. Germline V CDR1 and CDR2: SNHLY, FYNNEI. This CDR3 contains 12 residues. In DNA, the CDR3 is TGTGCCAGCGCCTCTGGGGCCAACGTCCTGACTTTC. It codes for CASASGANVLTF.

The chain links TRBV5-1 to TRBJ2-5; 8 bases line up with TRBD1. Germline CDR1 SGHRS, CDR2 YFSETQ. The ends lost 3 bases at V and 2 bases at J; junction bases unmatched: 6. The length of the CDR3 is 15 residues. The CDR3 reads CASSSVTGGQETQYF. In nucleotides, the CDR3 is TGCGCCAGCAGCTCGGTCACAGGGGGGCAAGAGACCCAGTACTTC.

There are a few counts of this clonotype. The rearrangement joins TRBV6-5 to TRBJ1-3; 7 bases are a match to TRBD1. J gave up 0 bases and V 6 bases, and 2 bases lay outside the gene matches. CDR1 MNHEY and CDR2 SVGAGI come from the germline V gene. This CDR3 comprises 14 residues. The CDR3: CASRTGVSGNTIYF. The CDR3 nucleotides are TGTGCCAGCAGAACAGGGGTCTCTGGAAACACCATATATTTT.

This clonotype occurred a few times. This chain links TRBV7-2 with TRBJ1-4, with TRBD1 identical over 10 bases. Trimming took 5 bases from V and 2 from J; bases not matched to a gene: 2. The CDR3 contains 15 residues. The germline V gene encodes CDR1 SGHTA and CDR2 FQGNSA. CDR3 amino acids: CASSGTGATNEKLFF. For the CDR3, the DNA is TGTGCCAGCAGCGGGACAGGGGCTACTAATGAAAAACTGTTTTTT.

V gene TRBV5-5 combines with J gene TRBJ2-7; D gene uncertain. Trimming shortened V by 2 bases and J by 5 bases, and 11 bases separated the two germline ends. CDR1 is SGHKS and CDR2 is YYEKEE in the germline V gene (reference sequence). The CDR3 length is 13 residues. CDR3 sequence reads: CASSFSGRDEQYV. The CDR3 coding sequence is TGTGCCAGCAGCTTCTCGGGTAGGGACGAGCAGTACGTC.

This chain joins TRBV5-6 and TRBJ1-1; no firm D call. The CDR3 consists of 14 residues. Trimming took 2 bases from V and 1 from J, leaving 9 bases between them. CDR1 SGHDT and CDR2 YYEEEE come from the germline V gene. The CDR3 spells CASSFGVPNTEAFF. CDR3 DNA sequence: TGTGCCAGCAGCTTCGGGGTTCCGAACACTGAAGCTTTCTTT.

This rearrangement joins TRBV6-5 to TRBJ1-2; the D gene is possibly TRBD1 (6 bases). Germline CDR1 reads MNHEY; CDR2 reads SVGAGI. This CDR3 comprises 15 residues. V was trimmed by 6 bases and J by 8 bases, leaving 22 bases between them. The CDR3 protein is CASSPKSRGWGGYTF. For the CDR3, the DNA is TGTGCCAGCAGCCCGAAAAGTAGGGGGTGGGGAGGCTACACCTTC.

This clonotype turned up a few times. V is TRBV5-1 and J is TRBJ1-1; D is ambiguous. Germline CDR1 and CDR2: SGHRS and YFSETQ. There are 13 residues in the CDR3. V was trimmed by 4 bases and J by 2 bases, leaving 9 bases between them. In DNA form, the CDR3 reads TGCGCCAGCAGCCAGAACGTCAACACTGAAGCTTTCTTT. This translates into CASSQNVNTEAFF. The full variable domain, rest sourced from reference TRBV5-1 and TRBJ1-1, is KAGVTQTPRYLIKTRGQQVTLSCSPISGHRSVSWYQQTPGQGLQFLFEYFSETQRNKGNFPGRFSGRQFSNSRSEMNVSTLELGDSALYLCASSQNVNTEAFFGQGTRLTVV.

With regard to this clonotype: One end of the junction fails to match germline, which may point to a read error. This chain uses TRBV9 with TRBJ1-6, with D tentatively TRBD1 (5 bases). The V gene's germline CDR1 is SGDLS and CDR2 YYNGEE. The CDR3 covers 14 residues. The CDR3 bases are TGTGCCAGCAGCGTTGGGACTGGGGAGGTTCCCCTCAACTTT. Its translation: CASSVGTGEVPLNF.

As DNA, the CDR3 is TGTGCCAGCGTTACAGGGGGCACAAACACCGGGGAGCTGTTTTTT. This encodes CASVTGGTNTGELFF. J is TRBJ2-2 and V is TRBV12-3 or TRBV12-4; 9 bases map to TRBD1. J lost 2 bases, V lost 8 bases, and 6 bases had no gene match. The CDR3 sequence is 15 residues long.

This clonotype was seen only a few times. The DNA of the CDR3 is TGTGCCAGCAGTTTATTGTCGGGTGGCTACACCTTC. Encoded protein: CASSLLSGGYTF. The V gene is TRBV12-3 or TRBV12-4, the J gene TRBJ1-2, with D unresolved. This CDR3 has 12 amino acids. V lost 2 bases and J lost 7, with 8 bases in between.

The chain links TRBV20-1 to TRBJ1-2; D remains ambiguous. Trimming took off 0 bases at V and 1 base at J, with 15 bases between the two ends. This CDR3 is built from 16 residues. CDR1 is DFQATT, CDR2 SNEGSKA, per germline (reference sequence). DNA of the CDR3: TGCAGTGCTAGAGATAGTCGACGCGGCAGTAACTATGGCTACACCTTC. It specifies CSARDSRRGSNYGYTF.

This clonotype showed up just a few times. This chain uses TRBV6-2 or TRBV6-3 with TRBJ2-7; D possibly uses TRBD1 or TRBD2 (5 bases each). Deletions cut 2 bases from V and 10 bases from J, with 12 bases between. The germline gives CDR1 MNHEY, CDR2 SVGEGT. The CDR3 length is 12 residues. CDR3 sequence: CASSYPPGHQYF. The CDR3 coding sequence is TGTGCCAGCAGTTACCCCCCGGGGCATCAGTACTTC.

This rearrangement joins TRBV19 to TRBJ1-6; D gene uncertain. The V gene's germline CDR1 is LNHDA and CDR2 SQIVND (reference sequence). The CDR3 contains 17 residues. The V gene lost 3 bases and the J gene lost 0 bases, with 12 bases spanning the gap. The CDR3 DNA follows: TGTGCCAGTAGTATTCGAGCCGCCGGCTCCTATAATTCACCCCTCCACTTT. Amino acid sequence: CASSIRAAGSYNSPLHF.

This clonotype has more than one count but fewer than ten. The chain has TRBV5-1 and TRBJ2-5, with unresolved D. V was shortened by 1 base and J by 4 bases, with 17 bases between the two germline ends. The germline CDR1 and CDR2 sequences are SGHRS and YFSETQ. The CDR3 is 16 amino acids. CDR3 sequence reads: CASSLFPSTKRETQYF. In DNA form, the CDR3 reads TGCGCCAGCAGCTTGTTCCCGTCGACAAAGAGAGAGACCCAGTACTTC.

This clonotype has more than one count but fewer than ten. J is TRBJ2-3 and V is TRBV5-1; TRBD2 aligns across 9 bases. Trimming took 4 bases from V and 3 from J; bases not matched to a gene: 6. Germline V CDR1 and CDR2: SGHRS, YFSETQ. The CDR3 covers 15 residues. Here the CDR3 reads CASSPGTSHTDTQYF. In DNA, the CDR3 is TGCGCCAGCAGCCCGGGGACTAGCCATACAGATACGCAGTATTTT.

The CDR3: CASSLDPGTNYEQYF. The CDR3 DNA reads TGTGCCAGCAGCTTAGATCCCGGGACAAACTACGAGCAGTACTTC. The rearrangement joins TRBV7-2 to TRBJ2-7, with a weak D call TRBD1 (6 bases). Germline V gives CDR1 SGHTA, CDR2 FQGNSA. Trimming pared 1 base from V and 3 bases from J, leaving 13 bases between. The CDR3 runs to 15 residues. Full variable domain (missing parts from reference TRBV7-2 and TRBJ2-7): GAGVSQSPSNKVTEKGKDVELRCDPISGHTALYWYRQSLGQGLEFLIYFQGNSAPDKSGLPSDRFSAERTGGSVSTLTIQRTQQEDSAVYLCASSLDPGTNYEQYFGPGTRLTVT.

This clonotype was recorded at least ten times. V usage is TRBV5-1 and J usage is TRBJ2-7, with 9 bases matching TRBD2. The J segment lost 3 bases and the V segment lost 4 bases, leaving 8 bases of the junction unmatched. The CDR3 spans 15 residues. Per the germline V gene, CDR1 is SGHRS and CDR2 is YFSETQ. CDR3 nucleotides: TGCGCCAGCAGCGCCGGACTAGCGACCTTCTACGAGCAGTACTTC. Protein sequence: CASSAGLATFYEQYF.

This clonotype was observed once. The V gene is TRBV4-1, the J gene TRBJ2-5; 8 bases align to TRBD1. This CDR3 contains 17 residues. CDR1 and CDR2 (germline): MGHRA, YSYEKL. After removal of 1 base from V and 0 bases from J, the junction contained 7 bases not matched to a gene. The CDR3 loop is CASSQGPYRGNQETQYF. The CDR3 DNA reads as TGCGCCAGCAGCCAAGGGCCTTACAGGGGGAACCAAGAGACCCAGTACTTC.

This chain uses TRBV7-2 with TRBJ1-1; D is ambiguous. From germline, CDR1 is SGHTA and CDR2 FQGNSA. V was clipped by 4 bases and J by 7 bases, with 13 bases between them. The CDR3 has 13 amino acids. The CDR3 here is CASSSRPDGEAFF. In DNA form, the CDR3 reads TGTGCCAGCAGCTCCCGGCCTGACGGTGAAGCTTTCTTT.

The chain links TRBV20-1 to TRBJ1-1; D remains unclear. V shed 5 bases and J shed 1 base, with 8 bases lying between them. CDR1 and CDR2 (germline): DFQATT, SNEGSKA (reference sequence). There are 12 residues in the CDR3. The DNA of the CDR3 is TGCAGTGCTTTCTTGCCGAACACTGAAGCTTTCTTT. It yields the protein CSAFLPNTEAFF.